The 3 T cell receptor beta chains listed next were all sequenced from one sample in a study of cytomegalovirus exposure and HLA in healthy donors. The PCR contained 60 Vbeta and 13 Jbeta primers. The repertoire was sequenced with immunoSEQ multiplex PCR; TCRdb's copy has only in-frame clones and lacks some. The sample consists of 100,000 or so clones, around 85% of them appearing once. The specimen sequenced was PBMCs. The receptors stem from a man under 40 in good health and CMV-seronegative.

The chain is built from TRBV9 and TRBJ1-5; D is unclear. V shed 3 bases and J shed 7 bases, with 11 bases lying between them. The germline V gene has CDR1 SGDLS and CDR2 YYNGEE. The CDR3 totals 13 residues. CDR3 residues: CASSETGNQPQHF. In DNA form, the CDR3 reads TGTGCCAGCAGCGAGACGGGAAACCAGCCCCAGCATTTT.

The V call is TRBV5-1, the J call TRBJ2-7; TRBD1 might be the D (5 bases). The V gene's germline CDR1 is SGHRS and CDR2 YFSETQ. CDR3 length: 15 amino acids. V lost 4 bases, J lost 6 bases, and 20 bases lay in between. The CDR3 protein is CASSAWSRGLSEQYF. DNA for the CDR3: TGCGCCAGCAGCGCTTGGAGTAGGGGTTTGTCCGAGCAGTACTTC.

This chain connects TRBV5-5 to TRBJ1-5; TRBD1 matches at 7 bases. The germline V gene has CDR1 SGHKS and CDR2 YYEKEE (reference sequence). This CDR3 is 15 amino acids long. Trimming removed 0 bases from V and 5 bases from J; junction bases left unmatched: 5. CDR3 sequence reads: CASSLDRGLYQPQHF. The CDR3 coding sequence is TGTGCCAGCAGCTTGGACAGGGGTCTCTATCAGCCCCAGCATTTT.